This T cell receptor beta chain was observed in a study of T cell repertoires in cytomegalovirus infection. The overall study: Public signatures in TCR beta pointed to CMV infection and matching HLA type. Whole-study findings and limits: Cumulative public TCR beta family frequency identified CMV carriers with the relevant HLA. It was HLA-C-restricted CMV-specific TCR beta clonotypes that dominated the response ex vivo.

TCRdb reprocessed the reads via MiXCR and lists one record per CDR3 protein. The sample holds 900,000 to 950,000 distinct CDR3 sequences, more than 25% seen once. Comment on this clonotype: Its antigen is unknown. One end of the junction fails to match germline, which may point to a read error.

This clonotype was sampled from a human donor in good health (CMV status not recorded). Some clones in this sample may be carry-over from other donors' samples. This specimen consisted of cultured CD8+ T cells from PBMCs, obtained from culture after CMV antigen stimulation.

CDR3: CSAMGQLHIRPF. The CDR3 bases are TGCAGTGCTATGGGACAGCTTCACATCCGTCCCTTC. The genes are TRBV20-1 and TRBJ1-2; TRBD1 matches 7 bases. CDR1 and CDR2 from the germline V gene are DFQATT and SNEGSKA (reference sequence). This CDR3 is built from 12 residues.